This entry is about one TCR beta chain. One junction end does not reproduce the germline sequence, and a read error may be involved. These data belong to a study of tumor and adjacent non-tumor tissue in lung cancer. No cell sorting was done before RNA was extracted from the tissue. TCRbeta libraries were built with three rounds of nested PCR, modified from ARM-PCR. Using its own MiXCR run on the multiplex PCR reads, TCRdb lists one record per CDR3 protein. Here the sample spans 65,000 to 70,000 distinct CDR3 sequences, roughly 56% being singletons. The CDR3 consists of 15 residues. Germline assignment: CDR1 GTSNPN and CDR2 SVGIG (reference sequence).

The specimen was lung tumor tissue. The TCR sequence derives from a man aged 45 to 65 with non-small cell lung cancer. The chain couples TRBV30 to TRBJ1-1, with D uncertain. CDR3 DNA: TGTACCTGGAGTGTCGGGGTAGGGAGAGCCACTGAAGCTTTCTTT. Its translation is CTWSVGVGRATEAFF. The full variable domain, rest sourced from reference TRBV30 and TRBJ1-1, is SQTIHQWPATLVQPVGSPLSLECTVEGTSNPNLYWYRQAAGRGLQLLFYSVGIGQISSEVPQNLSASRPQDRQFILSSKKLLLSDSGFYLCTWSVGVGRATEAFFGQGTRLTVV.